This T cell receptor (beta chain) is from a study of T-cell memory formation after mild COVID-19. Broader study findings: Clones that shrank (day 15 to 85) were balanced CD4/CD8, whereas later expanders leaned CD4+.

The CDR3 has 15 amino acids. V lost 0 bases, J lost 7 bases, and 13 bases lay in between. Germline V gives CDR1 LGHNA, CDR2 YSLEER. This clonotype occurred many times. The antigen is unknown. TCR alpha and TCR beta cDNA libraries with sample barcodes and UMIs came from 5'RACE using constant-segment primers. Each CDR3 protein is one row after TCRdb ran MiXCR on the 5' RACE reads. The sample consists of approximately 180,000 distinct CDR3 sequences, around 16% of them appearing once. The chain links TRBV4-3 to TRBJ2-1, with D maybe TRBD2 (5 bases). Sequencing was performed on PBMCs or a T cell subset sorted from them (not recorded which). The TCR sequence derives from an adult woman who had mild COVID-19 (a few samples of this study predate the infection). Cell type and time point are not known. The CDR3, as DNA: TGCGCCAGCAGCCAAGATCCGGCTAGCTTGAATGAGCAGTTCTTC. Translated: CASSQDPASLNEQFF.